One sample yielded the 28 T cell receptor beta chains listed below, sequenced in a study of cytomegalovirus exposure and HLA in healthy donors. Primers included in the PCR were 60 Vbeta and 13 Jbeta primers. Sequencing was performed with immunoSEQ multiplex PCR; in TCRdb, only in-frame clones are kept and a portion is missing. This repertoire shows some 150,000 clones, over 70% found once; its top ten account for over 6%. Sample: PBMCs. The receptors derive from a man in his thirties or forties in good health and CMV-seronegative.

This clone has only a few counts. The genes are TRBV13 and TRBJ1-2; 7 bases map to TRBD1. The CDR3 has 14 residues. V trimming: 4 bases; J trimming: 4 bases; junction bases outside the gene matches: 6. The germline CDR1 and CDR2 sequences are PRHDT and FYEKMQ (reference sequence). The CDR3 bases are TGTGCCAGCAGCTCAGGACAGGCCTTCTATGGCTACACCTTC. Translating it yields CASSSGQAFYGYTF. The whole variable domain, remainder taken from reference TRBV13 and TRBJ1-2, is AAGVIQSPRHLIKEKRETATLKCYPIPRHDTVYWYQQGPGQDPQFLISFYEKMQSDKGSIPDRFSAQQFSDYHSELNMSSLELGDSALYFCASSSGQAFYGYTFGSGTRLTVV.

This clone was seen once. V usage is TRBV9 and J usage is TRBJ2-5, with a weak D call TRBD1 (6 bases). The CDR3 has 15 residues. Germline CDR1 SGDLS, CDR2 YYNGEE. V shed 1 base and J shed 2 bases, with 12 bases lying between them. CDR3 bases: TGTGCCAGCAGCGTAATGGGGGCGCGGCAAGAGACCCAGTACTTC. Its translation is CASSVMGARQETQYF. The complete variable domain, with remaining parts taken from reference TRBV9 and TRBJ2-5, reads DSGVTQTPKHLITATGQRVTLRCSPRSGDLSVYWYQQSLDQGLQFLIQYYNGEERAKGNILERFSAQQFPDLHSELNLSSLELGDSALYFCASSVMGARQETQYFGPGTRLLVL.

J is TRBJ2-7 and V is TRBV7-6; TRBD1 agrees at 7 bases. Germline CDR1 SGHVS, CDR2 FNYEAQ. J lost 2 bases, V lost 4 bases, and 5 bases had no gene match. This CDR3 has 14 residues. The CDR3 sequence is CASSSSTGTYEQYF. DNA of the CDR3: TGTGCCAGCAGCTCTTCGACAGGGACCTACGAGCAGTACTTC.

This chain uses TRBV5-1 with TRBJ2-5; 8 bases agree with TRBD1. The V gene's germline CDR1 is SGHRS and CDR2 YFSETQ. With 2 bases clipped from V and 2 bases from J, the junction kept 2 bases outside the gene matches. The CDR3 is made up of 14 amino acids. CDR3: CASSFTGGQETQYF. In DNA, the CDR3 is TGCGCCAGCAGCTTTACAGGGGGGCAAGAGACCCAGTACTTC.

The CDR3 DNA reads TGTGCCAGCAGTTTTTTTTGGACTAGCCTGCACAATGAGCAGTTCTTC. This gives the protein CASSFFWTSLHNEQFF. This rearrangement joins TRBV27 to TRBJ2-1, with 8 bases identical to TRBD2. The germline CDR1 and CDR2 sequences are MNHEY and SMNVEV (reference sequence). V lost 3 bases to trimming and J lost 5 bases; unmatched junction nucleotides: 9. CDR3 length: 16 residues.

V gene TRBV27 combines with J gene TRBJ1-6; possibly TRBD1 for D (6 bases). V lost 6 bases and J 8 bases, leaving 17 bases between the germline ends. The CDR3 consists of 15 residues. Germline assignment: CDR1 MNHEY and CDR2 SMNVEV (reference sequence). The CDR3 DNA reads as TGTGCCAGCAGCCCCCGACAGGACCTTTATTCACCCCTCCACTTT. Translating gives CASSPRQDLYSPLHF.

The chain joins TRBV6-1 to TRBJ1-5, with 11 bases aligning to TRBD1. The CDR3 consists of 13 residues. In germline, CDR1 is MNHNS, CDR2 SASEGT. Losses at the gene ends were 10 bases for V and 6 bases for J; bases not matched to a gene: 5. The CDR3, as DNA: TGTGCCATGGGGACAGGGGGATCTCAGCCCCAGCATTTT. Translating it yields CAMGTGGSQPQHF.

This sequence joins TRBV27 and TRBJ2-2, with 8 positions matching TRBD2. The V gene's germline CDR1 is MNHEY and CDR2 SMNVEV (reference sequence). The CDR3 is 15 amino acids. With 6 bases clipped from V and 1 base from J, the junction kept 4 bases outside the gene matches. The CDR3 coding sequence is TGTGCCAGCAGCGGGAGGGGGGAGAACACCGGGGAGCTGTTTTTT. Amino acid sequence: CASSGRGENTGELFF.

The chain employs TRBV5-4 and TRBJ2-5; D unclear. The CDR3 loop spans 14 amino acids. V dropped 0 bases and J dropped 4 bases, with 10 bases sitting between them. Germline V lookup: CDR1 SGHNT, CDR2 YYREEE (reference sequence). This chain's CDR3 is CASSLVETGETQYF. The DNA for the CDR3 is TGTGCCAGCAGCTTGGTAGAAACCGGAGAGACCCAGTACTTC.

The sample holds one count of this clone. V usage is TRBV28 and J usage is TRBJ1-3; D gene ambiguous. Per the germline V gene, CDR1 is MDHEN and CDR2 is SYDVKM. The CDR3 has 11 amino acids. The CDR3, as DNA: TGTGCGGGGAGGCTTGGAAACACCATATATTTT. Residues: CAGRLGNTIYF.

This sequence joins TRBV29-1 and TRBJ2-6, with no clear D. The V end lost 4 bases, the J end lost 0 bases, and 4 bases lay between the germline ends. Germline CDR1 is SQVTM and CDR2 is ANQGSEA. The CDR3 runs to 13 residues. The CDR3 sequence is CSVGSSGANVLTF. The DNA of the CDR3 is TGCAGCGTTGGTAGCTCTGGGGCCAACGTCCTGACTTTC.

This chain connects TRBV6-6 to TRBJ1-5, with D possibly TRBD1 on 5 matching bases. The CDR3 length is 14 residues. Germline CDR1 reads MNHNY; CDR2 reads SVGAGI (reference sequence). V lost 4 bases to trimming and J lost 6 bases, with 13 bases between them. CDR3 nucleotide sequence: TGTGCCAGCAGTTCAGCCCGCAGGGTTCAGCCCCAGCATTTT. Translation gives CASSSARRVQPQHF.

The rearrangement joins TRBV6-1 to TRBJ2-7, with TRBD2 identical over 9 bases. V was clipped by 1 base and J by 4 bases; unmatched bases: 5. Germline loops: CDR1 MNHNS, CDR2 SASEGT. The CDR3 has 15 amino acids. The CDR3 is CASSEGISGRYEQYF. The DNA of the CDR3 is TGTGCCAGCAGTGAAGGTATTAGCGGGAGATACGAGCAGTACTTC.

The chain is built from TRBV4-1 and TRBJ2-7; maybe TRBD1 (6 bases). V lost 4 bases and J 5 bases, leaving 12 bases between the germline ends. Per germline, CDR1 MGHRA and CDR2 YSYEKL. The CDR3 is 13 amino acids. CDR3 in amino acids: CASSPMQGNEQYF. CDR3 DNA sequence: TGCGCCAGCAGCCCAATGCAGGGGAACGAGCAGTACTTC.

The chain links TRBV27 to TRBJ2-7; 10 positions match TRBD1. Germline V gives CDR1 MNHEY, CDR2 SMNVEV (reference sequence). The junction had 9 bases not matched to a gene; V was cut back by 8 bases and J by 2 bases. This CDR3 spans 15 amino acids. The CDR3 DNA reads TGTGCCAGCGGGGAATACGGGACAGGGGCCTACGAGCAGTACTTC. This sequence encodes CASGEYGTGAYEQYF.

The chain has TRBV7-2 and TRBJ2-7, with 8 nucleotides matching TRBD2. The J segment lost 6 bases and the V segment lost 4 bases, leaving 11 bases of the junction unmatched. From germline, CDR1 is SGHTA and CDR2 FQGNSA. This CDR3 is 15 amino acids long. The CDR3 DNA sequence: TGTGCCAGCAGCTCCGTGACGGGGGGGGATCGCGAGCAGTACTTC. This sequence encodes CASSSVTGGDREQYF. Together with reference TRBV7-2 and TRBJ2-7, the CDR3 gives the full variable domain: GAGVSQSPSNKVTEKGKDVELRCDPISGHTALYWYRQSLGQGLEFLIYFQGNSAPDKSGLPSDRFSAERTGGSVSTLTIQRTQQEDSAVYLCASSSVTGGDREQYFGPGTRLTVT.

V usage is TRBV27 and J usage is TRBJ1-6; weak D call: TRBD1 (5 bases). The CDR3 has 15 amino acids. Germline V gene data show CDR1 as MNHEY and CDR2 as SMNVEV (reference sequence). V lost 6 bases and J 6 bases, leaving 15 bases between the germline ends. The CDR3 bases are TGTGCCAGCAGACTAACAGGAGGGATTAATTCACCCCTCCACTTT. Amino acids: CASRLTGGINSPLHF.

This rearrangement joins TRBV7-9 to TRBJ2-1; TRBD2 aligns across 14 bases. This CDR3 has 16 residues. Germline CDR1 and CDR2: SEHNR and FQNEAQ (reference sequence). V was clipped by 1 base and J by 7 bases; unmatched bases: 3. The CDR3 here is CASSLGGLAGVNEQFF. DNA of the CDR3: TGTGCCAGCAGCTTAGGGGGACTAGCGGGAGTGAATGAGCAGTTCTTC.

The genes are TRBV5-1 and TRBJ1-3; TRBD1 agrees at 7 bases. V trimming: 0 bases; J trimming: 2 bases; junction bases outside the gene matches: 2. CDR3 length: 15 amino acids. Germline assignment: CDR1 SGHRS and CDR2 YFSETQ. DNA of the CDR3: TGCGCCAGCAGCTTGGTAACAGGGGCTGGAAACACCATATATTTT. This codes for CASSLVTGAGNTIYF. Full variable domain (remainder filled in from reference TRBV5-1 and TRBJ1-3): KAGVTQTPRYLIKTRGQQVTLSCSPISGHRSVSWYQQTPGQGLQFLFEYFSETQRNKGNFPGRFSGRQFSNSRSEMNVSTLELGDSALYLCASSLVTGAGNTIYFGEGSWLTVV.

The genes are TRBV2 and TRBJ2-7, with D uncertain. The CDR3 runs to 11 residues. Germline assignment: CDR1 SNHLY and CDR2 FYNNEI. V shed 4 bases and J shed 4 bases, with 5 bases lying between them. This CDR3 reads CASSGVYEQYF. As DNA, the CDR3 is TGTGCCAGCAGTGGAGTATACGAGCAGTACTTC.

The rearrangement uses TRBV30 and TRBJ1-1, with D unresolved. CDR1 is GTSNPN, CDR2 SVGIG, per germline (reference sequence). Between the trimmed V and J ends, which lost 2 bases and 5 bases, there was a span of 15 bases. The CDR3 is 14 residues long. CDR3 residues: CAWSRMARNTEAFF. CDR3 nucleotides: TGTGCCTGGAGTAGGATGGCGAGGAATACTGAAGCTTTCTTT.

This clone was seen more than once but under ten times. The chain is built from TRBV9 and TRBJ2-1; TRBD2 might be the D (5 bases). The germline V gene has CDR1 SGDLS and CDR2 YYNGEE. The CDR3 loop spans 16 amino acids. The V and J ends lost 0 bases and 14 bases respectively, with 24 bases between them. The CDR3 loop is CASSVGWTMEEGSEFF. As DNA, the CDR3 is TGTGCCAGCAGCGTAGGTTGGACGATGGAAGAGGGTAGCGAGTTCTTC.

The chain carries TRBV19 and TRBJ1-1, with D perhaps TRBD1 (5 bases). Germline CDR1 LNHDA, CDR2 SQIVND (reference sequence). The CDR3 loop spans 17 amino acids. V shed 2 bases and J shed 0 bases, with 16 bases lying between them. The CDR3 DNA reads TGTGCCAGTAGTATACGGACAACCCGATTATTGAACACTGAAGCTTTCTTT. As protein: CASSIRTTRLLNTEAFF.

The table lists this clone with a count of one. The chain has TRBV30 and TRBJ1-4; no firm D call. The CDR3 consists of 15 residues. V gave up 2 bases and J gave up 0 bases, with 10 bases separating them. Per germline, CDR1 GTSNPN and CDR2 SVGIG (reference sequence). In DNA form, the CDR3 reads TGTGCCTGGAGTCCGTCATCGGCAACTAATGAAAAACTGTTTTTT. Translating it yields CAWSPSSATNEKLFF.

This chain joins TRBV5-5 and TRBJ2-7, with D possibly being TRBD2 (6 bases). Germline lookup yields CDR1 SGHKS and CDR2 YYEKEE (reference sequence). This CDR3 has 15 amino acids. V was shortened by 1 base and J by 2 bases, with 13 bases between the two germline ends. CDR3: CASSLLQGGPYEQYF. CDR3 DNA sequence: TGTGCCAGCAGCTTGCTCCAGGGAGGTCCCTACGAGCAGTACTTC.

The rearrangement links TRBV28 to TRBJ2-7, with D tentatively TRBD1 (5 bases). The CDR3 is made up of 13 amino acids. Per germline, CDR1 MDHEN and CDR2 SYDVKM. V was clipped by 6 bases and J by 1 base, with 10 bases between them. The CDR3 here is CASRSTGSYEQYF. The CDR3 DNA reads TGTGCCAGCAGATCCACAGGATCCTACGAGCAGTACTTC.

V and J are TRBV10-3 and TRBJ2-7; TRBD1 agrees at 12 bases. The CDR3 length is 15 residues. V lost 10 bases, J lost 3 bases, and 10 bases stayed unmatched. The germline CDR1 and CDR2 sequences are ENHRY and SYGVKD. The CDR3 DNA is TGTGCCACCCATCCGGGACAGGGGGCACTCTACGAGCAGTACTTC. Amino acid sequence: CATHPGQGALYEQYF.

As DNA, the CDR3 is TGTGCCTGGAGTGTAGATCGAATTAGCTACGAGCAGTACTTC. Its protein product is CAWSVDRISYEQYF. This chain links TRBV30 with TRBJ2-5; D unresolved. Near its end, the DNA agrees better with TRBJ2-7, so the J call may be wrong. The CDR3 sequence is 14 residues long. Per the germline V gene, CDR1 is GTSNPN and CDR2 is SVGIG (reference sequence).